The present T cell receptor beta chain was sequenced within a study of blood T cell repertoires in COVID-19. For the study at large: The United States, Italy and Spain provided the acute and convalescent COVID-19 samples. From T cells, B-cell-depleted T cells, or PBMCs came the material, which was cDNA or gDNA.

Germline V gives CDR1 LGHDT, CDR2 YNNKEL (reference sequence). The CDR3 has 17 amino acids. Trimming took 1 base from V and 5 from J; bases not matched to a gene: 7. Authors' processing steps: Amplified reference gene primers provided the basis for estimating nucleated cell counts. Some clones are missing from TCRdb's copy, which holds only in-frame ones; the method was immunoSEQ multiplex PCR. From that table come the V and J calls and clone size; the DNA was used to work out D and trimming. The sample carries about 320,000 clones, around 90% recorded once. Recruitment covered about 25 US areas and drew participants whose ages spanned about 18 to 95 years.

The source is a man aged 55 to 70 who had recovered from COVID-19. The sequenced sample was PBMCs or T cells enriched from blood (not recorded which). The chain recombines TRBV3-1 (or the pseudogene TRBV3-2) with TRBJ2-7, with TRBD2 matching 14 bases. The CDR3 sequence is CASSQGGGLAGADEQYF. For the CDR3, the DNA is TGTGCCAGCAGCCAAGGAGGGGGACTAGCGGGAGCAGACGAGCAGTACTTC.